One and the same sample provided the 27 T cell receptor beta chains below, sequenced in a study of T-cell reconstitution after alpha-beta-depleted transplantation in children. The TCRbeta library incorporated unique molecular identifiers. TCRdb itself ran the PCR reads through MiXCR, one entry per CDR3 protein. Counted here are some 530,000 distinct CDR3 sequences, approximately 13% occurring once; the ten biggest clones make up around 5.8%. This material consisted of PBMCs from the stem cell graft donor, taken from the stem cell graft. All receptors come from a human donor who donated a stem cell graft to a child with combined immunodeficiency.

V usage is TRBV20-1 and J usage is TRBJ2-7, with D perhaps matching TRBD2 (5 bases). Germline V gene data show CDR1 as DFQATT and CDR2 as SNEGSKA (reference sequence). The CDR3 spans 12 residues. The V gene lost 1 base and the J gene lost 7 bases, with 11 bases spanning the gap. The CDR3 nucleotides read TGCAGTGCTAGAGCGGTGGGAGTGGAGCAGTACTTC. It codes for CSARAVGVEQYF.

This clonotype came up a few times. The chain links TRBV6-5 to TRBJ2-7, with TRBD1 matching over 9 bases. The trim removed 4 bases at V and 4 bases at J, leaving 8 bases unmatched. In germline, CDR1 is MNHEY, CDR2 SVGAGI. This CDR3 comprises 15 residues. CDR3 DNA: TGTGCCAGCAGTTGGGACAGGGACCCCGGGTACGAGCAGTACTTC. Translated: CASSWDRDPGYEQYF.

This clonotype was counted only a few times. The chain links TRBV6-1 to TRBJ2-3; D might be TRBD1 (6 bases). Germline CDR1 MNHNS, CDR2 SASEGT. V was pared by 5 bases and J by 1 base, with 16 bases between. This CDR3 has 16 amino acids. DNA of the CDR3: TGTGCCAGCAGTCTGATTGCCCACAGGGGCACAGATACGCAGTATTTT. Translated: CASSLIAHRGTDTQYF.

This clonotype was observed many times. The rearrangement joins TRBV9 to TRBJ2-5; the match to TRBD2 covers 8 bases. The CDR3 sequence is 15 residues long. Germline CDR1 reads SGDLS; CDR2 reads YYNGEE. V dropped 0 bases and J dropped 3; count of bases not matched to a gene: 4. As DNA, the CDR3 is TGTGCCAGCAGCGTAGCTTCCGGGAGGGAAGAGACCCAGTACTTC. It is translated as CASSVASGREETQYF.

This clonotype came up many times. DNA for the CDR3: TGTGCCAGCAGCTTGGACAGGGGGCGTTTAGAGACCCAGTACTTC. The encoded protein is CASSLDRGRLETQYF. The chain is built from TRBV5-8 and TRBJ2-5, with 9 positions matching TRBD1. The CDR3 runs to 15 residues. Germline-derived CDR1 and CDR2 are SGHTS and YDEGEE. J gave up 4 bases and V 0 bases, and 4 bases lay outside the gene matches.

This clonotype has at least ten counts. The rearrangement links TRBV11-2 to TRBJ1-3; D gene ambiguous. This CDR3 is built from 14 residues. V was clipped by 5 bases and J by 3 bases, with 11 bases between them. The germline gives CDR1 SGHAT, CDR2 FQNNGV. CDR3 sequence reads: CASSPLAFGNTIYF. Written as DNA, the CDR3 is TGTGCCAGCAGCCCGTTGGCTTTTGGAAACACCATATATTTT.

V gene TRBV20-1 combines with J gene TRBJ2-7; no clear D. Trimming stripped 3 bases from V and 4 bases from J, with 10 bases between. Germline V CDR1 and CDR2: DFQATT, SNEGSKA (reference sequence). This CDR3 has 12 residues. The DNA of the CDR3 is TGCAGTGCTAGCGCCGGAACTTACGAGCAGTACTTC. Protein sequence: CSASAGTYEQYF.

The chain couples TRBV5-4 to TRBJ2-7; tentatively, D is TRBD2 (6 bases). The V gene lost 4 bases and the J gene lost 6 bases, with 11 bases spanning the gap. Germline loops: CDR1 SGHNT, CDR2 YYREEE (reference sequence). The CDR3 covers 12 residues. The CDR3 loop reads CASSRGTAEQYF. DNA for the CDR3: TGTGCCAGCAGCCGCGGGACTGCCGAGCAGTACTTC.

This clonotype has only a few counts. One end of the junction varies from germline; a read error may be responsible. In DNA, the CDR3 is TGTGCCACCTGCAGTCGGGGGTCTTCTTTCTCCTACGAGCAGTACTTC. Translation gives CATCSRGSSFSYEQYF. The gene calls are TRBV15 and TRBJ2-7; a possible D gene is TRBD2 (6 bases). Per germline, CDR1 LNHNV and CDR2 YYDKDF (reference sequence). The CDR3 consists of 16 residues.

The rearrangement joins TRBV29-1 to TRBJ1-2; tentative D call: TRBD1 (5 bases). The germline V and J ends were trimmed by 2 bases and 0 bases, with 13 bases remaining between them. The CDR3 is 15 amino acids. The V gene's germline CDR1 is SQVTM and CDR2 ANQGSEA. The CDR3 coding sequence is TGCAGCGTTGAAAAACAGGACGTACCTAACTATGGCTACACCTTC. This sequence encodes CSVEKQDVPNYGYTF.

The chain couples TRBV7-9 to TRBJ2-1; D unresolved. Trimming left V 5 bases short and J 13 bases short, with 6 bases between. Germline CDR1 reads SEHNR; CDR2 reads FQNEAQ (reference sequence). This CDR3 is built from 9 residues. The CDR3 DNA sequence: TGTGCCAGCAGCCCGCCCCAGTTCTTC. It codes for CASSPPQFF.

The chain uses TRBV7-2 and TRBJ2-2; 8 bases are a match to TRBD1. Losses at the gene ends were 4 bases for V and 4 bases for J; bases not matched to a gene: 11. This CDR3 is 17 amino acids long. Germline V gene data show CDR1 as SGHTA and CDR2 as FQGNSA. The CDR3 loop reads CTSSSTGGQGRTGELFF. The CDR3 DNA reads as TGTACCAGCAGCTCCACGGGTGGACAGGGACGCACCGGGGAGCTGTTTTTT.

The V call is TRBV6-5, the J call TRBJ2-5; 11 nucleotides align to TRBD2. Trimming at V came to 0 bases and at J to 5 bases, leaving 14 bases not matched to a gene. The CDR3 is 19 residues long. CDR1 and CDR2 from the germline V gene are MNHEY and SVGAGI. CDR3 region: CASSYSGSVAGGPGETQYF. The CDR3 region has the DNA TGTGCCAGCAGTTACTCGGGGAGTGTAGCGGGAGGGCCGGGGGAGACCCAGTACTTC.

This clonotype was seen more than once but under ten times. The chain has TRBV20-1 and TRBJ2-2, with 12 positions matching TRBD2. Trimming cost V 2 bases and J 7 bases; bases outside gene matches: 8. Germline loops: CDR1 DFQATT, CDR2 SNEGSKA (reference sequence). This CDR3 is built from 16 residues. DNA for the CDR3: TGCAGTGCTAGACCCGGGGGACTAGCGGGCGTCGGGGAGCTGTTTTTT. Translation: CSARPGGLAGVGELFF.

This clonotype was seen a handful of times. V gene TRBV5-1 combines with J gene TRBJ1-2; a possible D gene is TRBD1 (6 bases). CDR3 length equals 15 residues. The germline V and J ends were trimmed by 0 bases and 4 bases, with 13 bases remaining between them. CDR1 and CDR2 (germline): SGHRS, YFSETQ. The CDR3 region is CASSLGAGESYGYTF. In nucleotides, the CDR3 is TGCGCCAGCAGCTTGGGGGCAGGGGAGAGCTATGGCTACACCTTC.

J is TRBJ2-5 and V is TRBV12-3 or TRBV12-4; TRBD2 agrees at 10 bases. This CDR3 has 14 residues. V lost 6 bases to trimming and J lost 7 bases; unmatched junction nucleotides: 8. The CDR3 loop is CASRPSGGAVTQYF. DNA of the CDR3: TGTGCCAGCAGACCAAGCGGGGGGGCCGTGACCCAGTACTTC.

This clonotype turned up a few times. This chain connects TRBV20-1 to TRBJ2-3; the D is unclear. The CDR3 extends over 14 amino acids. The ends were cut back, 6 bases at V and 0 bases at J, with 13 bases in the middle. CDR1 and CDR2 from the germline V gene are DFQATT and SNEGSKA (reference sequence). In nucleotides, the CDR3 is TGCAGTGCGACCCTGGGCTATAGCACAGATACGCAGTATTTT. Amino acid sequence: CSATLGYSTDTQYF.

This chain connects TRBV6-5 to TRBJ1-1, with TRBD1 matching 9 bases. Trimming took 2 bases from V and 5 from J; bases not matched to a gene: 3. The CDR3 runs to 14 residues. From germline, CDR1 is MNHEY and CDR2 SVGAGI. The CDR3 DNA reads TGTGCCAGCAGTTACACAGGGGGCGAAACTGAAGCTTTCTTT. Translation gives CASSYTGGETEAFF.

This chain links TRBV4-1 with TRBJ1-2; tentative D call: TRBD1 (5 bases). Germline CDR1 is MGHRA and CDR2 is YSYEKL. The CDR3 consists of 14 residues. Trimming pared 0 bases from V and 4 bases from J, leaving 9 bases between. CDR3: CASSQEPGSYGYTF. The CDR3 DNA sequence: TGCGCCAGCAGCCAAGAGCCAGGGAGCTATGGCTACACCTTC.

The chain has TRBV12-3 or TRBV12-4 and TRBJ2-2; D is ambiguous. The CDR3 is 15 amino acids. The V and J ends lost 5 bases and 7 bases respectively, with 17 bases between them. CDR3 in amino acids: CASSLGNPSSGELFF. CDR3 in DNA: TGTGCCAGCAGTCTAGGGAACCCCTCCAGCGGGGAGCTGTTTTTT.

This CDR3 reads CASSESQGFGNYGYTF. The CDR3 DNA reads TGTGCCAGCAGTGAATCCCAGGGGTTTGGCAACTATGGCTACACCTTC. V is TRBV6-1 and J is TRBJ1-2, with a weak D call TRBD1 (6 bases). This CDR3 region has 16 residues. V lost 2 bases, J lost 2 bases, and 15 bases lay in between. Germline V CDR1 and CDR2: MNHNS, SASEGT.

The CDR3 here is CASIQGTADQSDTQYF. The DNA of the CDR3 is TGTGCCAGCATACAAGGGACCGCGGATCAATCGGATACGCAGTATTTT. The V call is TRBV6-1, the J call TRBJ2-3; D possibly uses TRBD1 or TRBD2 (5 bases each). Germline V gene lookup returns CDR1 MNHNS and CDR2 SASEGT. This CDR3 spans 16 amino acids. Trimming removed 7 bases at V and 6 bases at J, with 23 bases between.

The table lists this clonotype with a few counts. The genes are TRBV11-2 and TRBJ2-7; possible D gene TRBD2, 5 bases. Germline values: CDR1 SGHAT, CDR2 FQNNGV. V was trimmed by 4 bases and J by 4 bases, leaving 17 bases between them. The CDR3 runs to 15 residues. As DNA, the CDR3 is TGTGCCAGCAGCTACGGACTGGGCGTTTGGTACGAGCAGTACTTC. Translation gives CASSYGLGVWYEQYF.

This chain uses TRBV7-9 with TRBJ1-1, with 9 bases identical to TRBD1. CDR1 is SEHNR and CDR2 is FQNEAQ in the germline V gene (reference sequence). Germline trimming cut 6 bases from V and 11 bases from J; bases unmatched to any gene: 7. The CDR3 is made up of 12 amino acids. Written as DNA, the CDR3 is TGTGCCAGCAGACCTACAGGGGGCTTGGCTTTCTTT. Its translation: CASRPTGGLAFF.

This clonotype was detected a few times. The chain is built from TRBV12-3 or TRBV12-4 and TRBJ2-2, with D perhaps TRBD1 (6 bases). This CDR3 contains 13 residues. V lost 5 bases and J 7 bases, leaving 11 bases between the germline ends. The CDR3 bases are TGTGCCAGCAGTGAACAGGGCTACGGGGAGCTGTTTTTT. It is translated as CASSEQGYGELFF.

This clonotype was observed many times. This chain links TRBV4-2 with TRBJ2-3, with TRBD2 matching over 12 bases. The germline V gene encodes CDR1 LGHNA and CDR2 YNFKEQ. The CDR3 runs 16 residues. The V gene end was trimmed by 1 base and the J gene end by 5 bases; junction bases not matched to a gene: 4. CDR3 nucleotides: TGTGCCAGCAGCCAAGGGTCTAGCGGGAGGGGAGATACGCAGTATTTT. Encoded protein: CASSQGSSGRGDTQYF.

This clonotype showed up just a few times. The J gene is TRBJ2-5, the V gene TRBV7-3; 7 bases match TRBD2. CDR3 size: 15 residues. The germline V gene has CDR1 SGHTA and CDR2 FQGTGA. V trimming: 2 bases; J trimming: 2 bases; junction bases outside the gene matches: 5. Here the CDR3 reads CASSLGLGGQETQYF. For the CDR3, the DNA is TGTGCCAGCAGCTTAGGCCTGGGGGGGCAAGAGACCCAGTACTTC.